This T cell receptor beta chain stems from a study of beta chain features in type 1 diabetes. Regarding the study as a whole: Shorter TCRB CDR3s, moderately but significantly so, were found in Type 1 diabetes patients in all four CD4+ subsets.

Every isolated RNA sample was fully reverse transcribed, so sequencing captured expressed TCRB transcripts. Profiling relied on immunoSEQ multiplex PCR, and the TCRdb table lists in-frame clones only, not all of them. The repertoire holds hundreds of thousands of clones, with roughly an eighth as singletons. V dropped 5 bases and J dropped 3; count of bases not matched to a gene: 12. Germline values: CDR1 SQVTM, CDR2 ANQGSEA. The CDR3 has 15 residues. A remark on this clone: Its target is not known.

The source material was naive CD4+ T cells from blood. The V gene is TRBV29-1, the J gene TRBJ2-7; 8 bases align to TRBD1. This sequence originates from a man between 18 and 29 years old with type 1 diabetes. For the CDR3, the DNA is TGCAGCGTTATCCAGGGGGCCGCTCTAGGCTACGAGCAGTACTTC. It codes for CSVIQGAALGYEQYF.